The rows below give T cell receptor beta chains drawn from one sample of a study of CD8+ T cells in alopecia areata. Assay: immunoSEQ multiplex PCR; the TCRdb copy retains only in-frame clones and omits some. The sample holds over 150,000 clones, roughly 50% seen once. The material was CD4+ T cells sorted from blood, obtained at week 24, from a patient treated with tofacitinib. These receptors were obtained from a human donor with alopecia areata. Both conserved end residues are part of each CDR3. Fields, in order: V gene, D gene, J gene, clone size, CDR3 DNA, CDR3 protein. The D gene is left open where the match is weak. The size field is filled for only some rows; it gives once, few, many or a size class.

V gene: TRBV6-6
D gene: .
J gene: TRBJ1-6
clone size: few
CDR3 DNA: TGTGCCAGCAGTTCTCCGCCGGGACAACCAAATTCACCCCTCCACTTT
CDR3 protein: CASSSPPGQPNSPLHF

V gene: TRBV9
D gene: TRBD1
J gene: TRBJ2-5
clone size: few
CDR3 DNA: TGTGCCAGCAGCGTAAGGCCCTCAGGGGGAAAAGAGACCCAGTACTTC
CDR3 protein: CASSVRPSGGKETQYF

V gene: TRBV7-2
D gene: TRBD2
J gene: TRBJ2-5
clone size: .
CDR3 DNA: TGTGCCAGCAGCTTAGAGTCGGGGGGACTAGGAACGACCCAGTACTTC
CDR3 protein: CASSLESGGLGTTQYF

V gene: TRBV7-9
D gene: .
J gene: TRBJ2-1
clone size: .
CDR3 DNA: TGTGCCAGCAGACACGACAGGTCCGGACTACACAATGAGCAGTTCTTC
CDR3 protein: CASRHDRSGLHNEQFF

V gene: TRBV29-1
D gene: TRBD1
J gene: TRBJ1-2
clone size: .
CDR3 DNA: TGCAGCGTTGACGAGGGACAGGGAAACTATGGCTACACCTTC
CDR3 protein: CSVDEGQGNYGYTF

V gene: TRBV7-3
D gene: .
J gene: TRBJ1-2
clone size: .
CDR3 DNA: TGTGCCAGCAGCCCCATCATCGGGTATGGCTACACCTTC
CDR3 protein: CASSPIIGYGYTF

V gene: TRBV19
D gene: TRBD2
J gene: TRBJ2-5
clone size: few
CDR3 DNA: TGTGCCAGTAGTATAAGGCGGGGGACCCGCCGTGAGACCCAGTACTTC
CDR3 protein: CASSIRRGTRRETQYF

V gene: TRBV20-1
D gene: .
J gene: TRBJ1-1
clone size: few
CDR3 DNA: TGCAGTGCCCGGAACACTGAAGCTTTCTTT
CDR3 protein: CSARNTEAFF

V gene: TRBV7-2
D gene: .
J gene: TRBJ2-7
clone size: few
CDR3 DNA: TGTGCCAGCAGCTCGGGACCGGAGCAGTACTTC
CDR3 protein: CASSSGPEQYF

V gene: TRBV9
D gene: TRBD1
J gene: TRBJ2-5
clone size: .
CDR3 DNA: TGTGCCAGCAGCGAGTCGCCACAGGGGCGAGAGACCCAGTACTTC
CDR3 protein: CASSESPQGRETQYF

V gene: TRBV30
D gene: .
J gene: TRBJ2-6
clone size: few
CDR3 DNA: TGTGCCTGGACGGCAGGGGCCGCGAGGGCCAACGTCCTGACTTTC
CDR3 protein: CAWTAGAARANVLTF

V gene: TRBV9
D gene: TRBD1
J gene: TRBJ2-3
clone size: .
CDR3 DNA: TGTGCCAGCAGTTTGGACAGGGCCGCACCCACTGGGCAGTATTTT
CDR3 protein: CASSLDRAAPTGQYF

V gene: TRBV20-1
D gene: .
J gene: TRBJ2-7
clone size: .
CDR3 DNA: TGCAGTGCTGTAGGGGGGGGCGAGCAGTACTTC
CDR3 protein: CSAVGGGEQYF

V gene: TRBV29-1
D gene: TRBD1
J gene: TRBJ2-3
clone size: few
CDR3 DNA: TGCAGCGTTGTCGTAAGGGGGCCTGGAGATACGCAGTATTTT
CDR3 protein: CSVVVRGPGDTQYF

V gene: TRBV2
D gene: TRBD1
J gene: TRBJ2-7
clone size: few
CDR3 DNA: TGTGCCAGCAGTCTATTCTGGGACAGGGGGCGAAACGAGCAGTACTTC
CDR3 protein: CASSLFWDRGRNEQYF

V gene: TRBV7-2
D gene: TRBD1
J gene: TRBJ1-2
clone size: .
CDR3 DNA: TGTGCCAGCAGCTTGATGGGACAGGGGGAAAATGGCTACACCTTC
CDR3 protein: CASSLMGQGENGYTF

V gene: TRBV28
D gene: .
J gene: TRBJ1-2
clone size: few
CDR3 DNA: TGTGCCAGCAGTTCCAAGACAGGAGACTACACCTTC
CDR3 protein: CASSSKTGDYTF

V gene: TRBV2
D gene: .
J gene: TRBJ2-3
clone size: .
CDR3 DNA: TGTGCCAGCAGTTTGTCTTACACAGATACGCAGTATTTT
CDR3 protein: CASSLSYTDTQYF

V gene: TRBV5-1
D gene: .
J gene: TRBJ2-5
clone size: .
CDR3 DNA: TGCGCCAGCAGCTACAGACAGGCCAGGGAGACCCAGTACTTC
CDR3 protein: CASSYRQARETQYF

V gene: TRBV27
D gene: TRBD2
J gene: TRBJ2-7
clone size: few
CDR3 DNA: TGTGCCAGCAGTAGCGGGAGTCCACCTCACGAGCAGTACTTC
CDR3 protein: CASSSGSPPHEQYF

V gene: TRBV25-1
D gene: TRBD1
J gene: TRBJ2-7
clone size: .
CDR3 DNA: TGTGCCAGCAGTGATCCGACAGGGGCCCCCTACGAGCAGTACTTC
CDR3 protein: CASSDPTGAPYEQYF

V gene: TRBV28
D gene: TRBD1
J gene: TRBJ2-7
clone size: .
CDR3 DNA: TGTGCCGTCCGGGACAGCCGATCTTACGAGCAGTACTTC
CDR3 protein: CAVRDSRSYEQYF

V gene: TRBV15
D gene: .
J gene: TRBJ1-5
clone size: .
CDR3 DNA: TGTGCCACCAGCAGAGAGGGGGATCGGCCCCAGCATTTT
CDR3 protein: CATSREGDRPQHF

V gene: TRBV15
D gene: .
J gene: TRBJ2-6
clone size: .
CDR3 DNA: TGTGCCACCAGCGTGAGCTCTGGGGCCAACGTCCTGACTTTC
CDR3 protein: CATSVSSGANVLTF

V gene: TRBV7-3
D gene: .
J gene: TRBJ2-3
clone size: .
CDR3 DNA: TGTGCCAGCAGCGTGGCAGGGAGCCAGACTACAGATACGCAGTATTTT
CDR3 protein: CASSVAGSQTTDTQYF

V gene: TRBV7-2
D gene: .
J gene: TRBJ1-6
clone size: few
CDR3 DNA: TGTGCCAGCAGCTTAGAGTCAGGGTTCACACCCCTCCACTTT
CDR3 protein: CASSLESGFTPLHF

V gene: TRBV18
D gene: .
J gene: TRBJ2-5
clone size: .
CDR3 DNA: TGTGCCAGCTCACCGTGGCTGGGGTCAGAGACCCAGTACTTC
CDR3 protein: CASSPWLGSETQYF

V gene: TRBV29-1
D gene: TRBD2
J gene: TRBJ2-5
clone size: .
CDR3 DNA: TGCAGCGTTGAAGCCGCTAGCGGGGGCATAGGAGAGACCCAGTACTTC
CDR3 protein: CSVEAASGGIGETQYF